Shown below are 5 T cell receptor beta chains from a single sample sequenced in a study of PD-L1 blockade in urothelial cancer. The table came from immunoSEQ multiplex PCR; TCRdb's copy has only in-frame clones and leaves some out. The repertoire holds more than 35,000 clones, with roughly four fifths as singletons. The sample was PBMCs, taken around atezolizumab (anti-PD-L1) treatment. The source of these receptors is a man aged 70-80 years with urothelial cancer.

This chain joins TRBV4-1 and TRBJ1-1; D gene uncertain. The germline V gene encodes CDR1 MGHRA and CDR2 YSYEKL. CDR3 length: 14 residues. The V end was cut by 0 bases, the J end by 6 bases, with 11 bases between. Here the CDR3 reads CASSQDLGRAEAFF. DNA for the CDR3: TGCGCCAGCAGCCAAGATCTGGGGAGGGCTGAAGCTTTCTTT.

This clone was seen once. The rearrangement links TRBV5-6 to TRBJ2-3; 10 positions agree with TRBD1. Germline CDR1 reads SGHDT; CDR2 reads YYEEEE. Germline trimming cut 2 bases from V and 1 base from J; bases unmatched to any gene: 13. The CDR3 runs to 19 residues. The CDR3 protein is CASSFLSSTGGSGTDTQYF. The CDR3, as DNA: TGTGCCAGCAGCTTCCTCTCCTCGACAGGGGGCAGTGGCACAGATACGCAGTATTTT.

This clone was observed a few times. This rearrangement joins TRBV29-1 to TRBJ1-1; D is ambiguous. The CDR3 sequence is 11 residues long. The ends were cut back, 3 bases at V and 7 bases at J, with 9 bases in the middle. The germline V gene has CDR1 SQVTM and CDR2 ANQGSEA. The CDR3 loop is CSVEAGNEAFF. The CDR3 nucleotides read TGCAGCGTTGAGGCAGGAAATGAAGCTTTCTTT. Full variable domain (missing parts from reference TRBV29-1 and TRBJ1-1): SAVISQKPSRDICQRGTSLTIQCQVDSQVTMMFWYRQQPGQSLTLIATANQGSEATYESGFVIDKFPISRPNLTFSTLTVSNMSPEDSSIYLCSVEAGNEAFFGQGTRLTVV.

This chain connects TRBV5-4 to TRBJ2-7; tentatively, D is TRBD2 (6 bases). Trimming removed 6 bases from V and 2 bases from J, with 15 bases in between. Looked up from germline, CDR1 is SGHNT and CDR2 is YYREEE (reference sequence). There are 14 residues in the CDR3. The CDR3 bases are TGTGCCAGCACCGGGAGAGGACTTACCTACGAGCAGTACTTC. Its translation is CASTGRGLTYEQYF. The full variable domain, completed using reference TRBV5-4 and TRBJ2-7, is ETGVTQSPTHLIKTRGQQVTLRCSSQSGHNTVSWYQQALGQGPQFIFQYYREEENGRGNFPPRFSGLQFPNYSSELNVNALELDDSALYLCASTGRGLTYEQYFGPGTRLTVT.

This clone was detected once. The rearrangement joins TRBV5-1 to TRBJ2-1, with 8 positions matching TRBD2. Germline CDR1 reads SGHRS; CDR2 reads YFSETQ. This CDR3 comprises 16 residues. V shed 0 bases, J shed 8 bases, and the junction held 10 bases outside the gene matches. The DNA for the CDR3 is TGCGCCAGCAGCTTGGCCTCGCCCGGGAGGGCCCATGAGCAGTTCTTC. This translates into CASSLASPGRAHEQFF. Together with reference TRBV5-1 and TRBJ2-1, the CDR3 gives the full variable domain: KAGVTQTPRYLIKTRGQQVTLSCSPISGHRSVSWYQQTPGQGLQFLFEYFSETQRNKGNFPGRFSGRQFSNSRSEMNVSTLELGDSALYLCASSLASPGRAHEQFFGPGTRLTVL.